This TCR beta chain was obtained from a study of cytomegalovirus exposure and HLA in healthy donors. General study results and limits: The availability of immune exposure information extended only to CMV serostatus.

PCR used 60 Vbeta primers and 13 Jbeta primers. Libraries were prepared by immunoSEQ multiplex PCR; TCRdb keeps only in-frame clonotypes and omits some of them. The sample yields about 130,000 clones, approximately 61% seen once. Concerning this clone itself: Antigen: not known.

This TCR was sampled from a human donor in good health. The sequenced sample consisted of PBMCs.

CDR3: CASSLTSDSFPFF. In DNA, the CDR3 is TGTGCCAGCTCACTAACAAGCGACAGTTTTCCGTTCTTC. V usage is TRBV18 and J usage is TRBJ2-1; possible D gene TRBD1, 5 bases. This CDR3 contains 13 residues. The V gene's germline CDR1 is KGHSH and CDR2 LQKENI. The ends were cut back, 4 bases at V and 15 bases at J, with 19 bases in the middle.